This T cell receptor beta chain stems from a study of CD8 T cells in ankylosing spondylitis (dated by TCRdb to about 2017). Broadly, across the study: The study profiled T cell receptor beta repertoires in healthy donors and ankylosing spondylitis patients to find disease-linked TCR variants. Samples of peripheral blood were taken, and for ankylosing spondylitis patients, synovial fluid was collected as well. The full study cohort comprised around 23 ankylosing spondylitis patients and 110 or so healthy donors. On the study overall, not on this receptor specifically: The disease-linked clones showed a CD8+ phenotype and occurred at relatively low frequencies in peripheral blood. Some motif variants were previously reported in synovial fluid and blood of reactive arthritis patients, suggesting common disease-initiation mechanisms. Significant enrichment of the disease-linked clones was reported in matched synovial fluid samples from ankylosing spondylitis patients. A TCR beta motif made up of eight or nine highly homologous amino acid variants appeared to be characteristic of blood from ankylosing spondylitis patients.

Comments on this clonotype: Its cognate antigen has yet to be identified. Base qualities are missing; no much larger clone stands one base away.

The instrument given in TCRdb is Illumina HiSeq 2500. Quantitative 5'-RACE with molecular barcodes was used to prepare TCR beta libraries. Per the source publication's procedure: To identify disease-linked TCR variants, a new computational method was used, one built on a probabilistic model of VDJ rearrangement. In TCRdb, the public reads were trimmed at Q25 with fastp and aligned with MiXCR, with productive beta chains retained. Each CDR3 protein gets just one entry, which takes the most common genes and DNA from the rows behind it. Clone size and V and J calls follow TCRdb, not the original study. Recorded for this sample are over 150,000 distinct CDR3 sequences; 13% of them occurred a single time. The ten largest clones capture approximately 16% of the sample. Spanning cysteine to phenylalanine, the CDR3 consists of 15 amino acids. Just the 45-base CDR3 DNA is kept, in frame starting at base 1. Between the V and J ends, shortened by 1 base and 3 bases respectively, the junction contains 13 bases. The CDR1 and CDR2 encoded by the germline V gene (reference sequence) are MNHEY and SMNVEV.

This clonotype was sampled from a male donor with ankylosing spondylitis or in good health (not recorded which). The rearranged segments are TRBV27 and TRBJ2-7, and possibly TRBD2, on 6 matching bases. Sequencing was performed on blood, either unsorted or a sorted T cell fraction (not recorded which). The CDR3 sequence is CASSLLGGLNYEQYF. The base sequence is TGTGCCAGCAGTTTATTAGGAGGGTTGAACTACGAGCAGTACTTC.